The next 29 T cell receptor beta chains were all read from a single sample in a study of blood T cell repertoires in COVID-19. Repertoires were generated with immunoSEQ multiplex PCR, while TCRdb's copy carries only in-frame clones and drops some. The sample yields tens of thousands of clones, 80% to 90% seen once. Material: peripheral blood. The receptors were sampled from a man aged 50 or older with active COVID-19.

CDR3 protein: CATSRDRVGEQYF. The CDR3 DNA follows: TGTGCCACCAGCAGAGACAGGGTAGGCGAGCAGTACTTC. This sequence joins TRBV15 and TRBJ2-7; D perhaps matches TRBD1 (5 bases). The CDR3 runs to 13 residues. Germline V gene data show CDR1 as LNHNV and CDR2 as YYDKDF (reference sequence). Trimming left V 0 bases short and J 6 bases short, with 9 bases between.

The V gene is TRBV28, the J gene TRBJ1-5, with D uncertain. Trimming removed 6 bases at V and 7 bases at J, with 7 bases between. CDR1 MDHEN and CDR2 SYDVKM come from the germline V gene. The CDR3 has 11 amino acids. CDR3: CASRTAQPQHF. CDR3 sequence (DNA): TGTGCCAGCAGGACTGCCCAGCCCCAGCATTTT.

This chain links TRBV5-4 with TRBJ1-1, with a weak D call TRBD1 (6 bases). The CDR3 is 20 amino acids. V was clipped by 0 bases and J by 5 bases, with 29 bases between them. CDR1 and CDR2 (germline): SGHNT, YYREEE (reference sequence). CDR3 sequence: CASSLDGDAKNRVRKTEAFF. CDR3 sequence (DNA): TGTGCCAGCAGCTTGGACGGGGATGCGAAGAACAGGGTAAGGAAAACTGAAGCTTTCTTT.

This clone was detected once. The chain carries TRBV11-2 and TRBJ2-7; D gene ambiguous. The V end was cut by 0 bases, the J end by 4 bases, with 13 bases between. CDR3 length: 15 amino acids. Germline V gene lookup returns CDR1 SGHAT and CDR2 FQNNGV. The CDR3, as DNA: TGTGCCAGCAGCTTAGATCCTAATGATATTTACGAGCAGTACTTC. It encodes CASSLDPNDIYEQYF.

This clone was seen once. CDR3 sequence reads: CASTSAPGGGYTF. The CDR3 nucleotides are TGTGCCAGCACCTCGGCACCCGGGGGTGGCTACACCTTC. The chain has TRBV6-5 and TRBJ1-2; D is possibly TRBD1 (5 bases). V shed 7 bases and J shed 7 bases, with 16 bases lying between them. The length of the CDR3 is 13 residues. Looked up from germline, CDR1 is MNHEY and CDR2 is SVGAGI.

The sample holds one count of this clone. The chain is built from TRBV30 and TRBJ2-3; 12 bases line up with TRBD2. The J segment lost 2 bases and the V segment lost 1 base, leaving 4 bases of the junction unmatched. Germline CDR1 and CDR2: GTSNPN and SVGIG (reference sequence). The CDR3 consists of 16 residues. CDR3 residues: CAWSGLAGVATDTQYF. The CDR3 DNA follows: TGTGCCTGGAGTGGACTAGCGGGAGTCGCCACAGATACGCAGTATTTT.

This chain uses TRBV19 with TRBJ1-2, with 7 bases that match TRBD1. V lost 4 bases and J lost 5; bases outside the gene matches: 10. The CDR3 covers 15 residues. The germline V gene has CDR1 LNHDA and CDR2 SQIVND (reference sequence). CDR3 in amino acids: CASSTPTRGRYGYTF. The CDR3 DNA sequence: TGTGCCAGTAGTACCCCAACCAGGGGGAGGTATGGCTACACCTTC.

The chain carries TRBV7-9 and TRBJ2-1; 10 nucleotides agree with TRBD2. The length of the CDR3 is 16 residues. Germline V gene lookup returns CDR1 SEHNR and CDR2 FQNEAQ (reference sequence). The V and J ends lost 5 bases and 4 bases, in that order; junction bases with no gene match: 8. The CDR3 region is CASSISGGHKYNEQFF. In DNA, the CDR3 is TGTGCCAGCAGCATTAGCGGGGGGCACAAATACAATGAGCAGTTCTTC.

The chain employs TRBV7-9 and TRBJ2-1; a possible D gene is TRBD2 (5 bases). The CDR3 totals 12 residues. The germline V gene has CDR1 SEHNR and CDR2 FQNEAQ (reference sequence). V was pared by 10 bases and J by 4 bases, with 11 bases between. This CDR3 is CATPERYNEQFF. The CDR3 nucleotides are TGTGCCACCCCCGAGCGGTACAATGAGCAGTTCTTC.

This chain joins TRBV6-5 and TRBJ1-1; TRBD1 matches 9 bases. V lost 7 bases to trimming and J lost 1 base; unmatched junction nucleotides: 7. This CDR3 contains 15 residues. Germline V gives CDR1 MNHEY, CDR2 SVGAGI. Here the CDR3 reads CASNQQGATNTEAFF. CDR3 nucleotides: TGTGCCAGCAATCAACAGGGGGCTACGAACACTGAAGCTTTCTTT.

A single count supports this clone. The CDR3 here is CASRETGGFIETQYF. CDR3 coding DNA: TGTGCCAGCAGAGAAACAGGGGGTTTTATAGAGACCCAGTACTTC. This sequence joins TRBV28 and TRBJ2-5; 8 bases line up with TRBD1. CDR3 length: 15 amino acids. The V gene end was trimmed by 6 bases and the J gene end by 4 bases; junction bases not matched to a gene: 10. Per the germline V gene, CDR1 is MDHEN and CDR2 is SYDVKM. The variable domain in full, completed from reference TRBV28 and TRBJ2-5, reads DVKVTQSSRYLVKRTGEKVFLECVQDMDHENMFWYRQDPGLGLRLIYFSYDVKMKEKGDIPEGYSVSREKKERFSLILESASTNQTSMYLCASRETGGFIETQYFGPGTRLLVL.

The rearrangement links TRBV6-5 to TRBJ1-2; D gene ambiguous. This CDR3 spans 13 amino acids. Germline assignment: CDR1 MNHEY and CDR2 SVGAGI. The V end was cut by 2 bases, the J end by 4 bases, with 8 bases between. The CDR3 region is CASSYPRGYGYTF. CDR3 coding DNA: TGTGCCAGCAGTTACCCCCGGGGCTATGGCTACACCTTC.

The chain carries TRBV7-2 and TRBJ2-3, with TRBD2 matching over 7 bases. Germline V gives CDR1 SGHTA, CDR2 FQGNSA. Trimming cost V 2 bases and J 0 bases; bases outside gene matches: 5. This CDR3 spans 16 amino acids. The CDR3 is CASSLNTGGSTDTQYF. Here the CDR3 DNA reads TGTGCCAGCAGCTTAAATACGGGAGGAAGCACAGATACGCAGTATTTT. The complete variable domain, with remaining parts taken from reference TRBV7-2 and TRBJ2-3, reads GAGVSQSPSNKVTEKGKDVELRCDPISGHTALYWYRQSLGQGLEFLIYFQGNSAPDKSGLPSDRFSAERTGGSVSTLTIQRTQQEDSAVYLCASSLNTGGSTDTQYFGPGTRLTVL.

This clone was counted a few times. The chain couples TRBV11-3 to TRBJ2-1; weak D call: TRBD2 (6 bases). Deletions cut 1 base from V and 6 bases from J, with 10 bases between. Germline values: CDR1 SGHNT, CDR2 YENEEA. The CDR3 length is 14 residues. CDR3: CASSLAGEGNEQFF. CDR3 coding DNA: TGTGCCAGCAGCTTAGCGGGAGAGGGCAATGAGCAGTTCTTC.

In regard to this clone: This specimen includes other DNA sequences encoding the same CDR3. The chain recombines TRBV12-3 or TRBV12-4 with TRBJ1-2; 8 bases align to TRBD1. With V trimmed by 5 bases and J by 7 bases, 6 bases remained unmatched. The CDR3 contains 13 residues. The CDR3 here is CASSPTGGGGYTF. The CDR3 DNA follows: TGTGCCAGCAGTCCAACAGGGGGAGGTGGCTACACCTTC.

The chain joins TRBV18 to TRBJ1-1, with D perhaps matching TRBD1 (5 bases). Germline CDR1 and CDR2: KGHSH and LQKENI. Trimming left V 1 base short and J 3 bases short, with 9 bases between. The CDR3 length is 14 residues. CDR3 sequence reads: CASSPRGEDTEAFF. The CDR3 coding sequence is TGTGCCAGCTCACCACGGGGGGAGGACACTGAAGCTTTCTTT. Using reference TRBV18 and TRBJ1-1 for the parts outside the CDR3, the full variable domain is NAGVMQNPRHLVRRRGQEARLRCSPMKGHSHVYWYRQLPEEGLKFMVYLQKENIIDESGMPKERFSAEFPKEGPSILRIQQVVRGDSAAYFCASSPRGEDTEAFFGQGTRLTVV.

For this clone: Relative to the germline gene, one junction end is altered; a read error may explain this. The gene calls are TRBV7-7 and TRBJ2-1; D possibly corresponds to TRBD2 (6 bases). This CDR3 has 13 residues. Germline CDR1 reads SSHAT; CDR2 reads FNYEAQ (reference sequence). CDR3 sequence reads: CASSASAYNEQFF. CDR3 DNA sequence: TGTGCTAGCAGCGCTAGCGCCTACAATGAGCAGTTCTTC.

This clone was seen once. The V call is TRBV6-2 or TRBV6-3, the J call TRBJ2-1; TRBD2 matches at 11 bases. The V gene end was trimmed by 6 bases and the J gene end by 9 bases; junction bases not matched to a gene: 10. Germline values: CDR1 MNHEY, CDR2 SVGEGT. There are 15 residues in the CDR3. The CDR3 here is CASSRTSGRVIEQFF. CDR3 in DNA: TGTGCCAGCAGCCGTACTAGCGGGAGAGTGATTGAGCAGTTCTTC.

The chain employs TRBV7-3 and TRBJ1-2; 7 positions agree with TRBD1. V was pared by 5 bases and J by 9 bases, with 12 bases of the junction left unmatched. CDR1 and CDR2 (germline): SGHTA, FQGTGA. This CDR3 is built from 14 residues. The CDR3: CASSTHRGGMSYTF. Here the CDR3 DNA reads TGTGCCAGCAGCACTCACAGGGGAGGTATGAGCTACACCTTC.

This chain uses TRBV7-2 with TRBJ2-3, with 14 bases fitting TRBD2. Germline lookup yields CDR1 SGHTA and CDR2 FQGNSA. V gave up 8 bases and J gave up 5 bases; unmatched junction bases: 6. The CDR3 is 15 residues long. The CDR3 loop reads CASAQGLAGVDTQYF. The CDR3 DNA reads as TGTGCCAGCGCTCAGGGACTAGCGGGAGTAGATACGCAGTATTTT.

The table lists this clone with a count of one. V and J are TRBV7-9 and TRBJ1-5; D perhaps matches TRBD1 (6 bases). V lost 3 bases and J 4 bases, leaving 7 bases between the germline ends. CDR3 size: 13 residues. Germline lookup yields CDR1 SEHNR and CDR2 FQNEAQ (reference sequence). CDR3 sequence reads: CASSLGANQPQHF. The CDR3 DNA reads TGTGCCAGCAGCTTGGGGGCTAATCAGCCCCAGCATTTT.

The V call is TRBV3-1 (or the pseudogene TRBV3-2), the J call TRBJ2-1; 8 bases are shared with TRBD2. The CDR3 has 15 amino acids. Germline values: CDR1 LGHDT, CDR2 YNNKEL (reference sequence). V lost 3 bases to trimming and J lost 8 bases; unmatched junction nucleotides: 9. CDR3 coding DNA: TGTGCCAGCAGCCATACCGGGAGGGCCCTCGATGAGCAGTTCTTC. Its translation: CASSHTGRALDEQFF.

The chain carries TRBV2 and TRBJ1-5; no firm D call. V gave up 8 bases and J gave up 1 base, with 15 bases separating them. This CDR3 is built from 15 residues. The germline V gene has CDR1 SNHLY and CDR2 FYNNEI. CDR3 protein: CASLREGMSNQPQHF. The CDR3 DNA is TGTGCCAGCCTACGGGAGGGAATGAGCAATCAGCCCCAGCATTTT.

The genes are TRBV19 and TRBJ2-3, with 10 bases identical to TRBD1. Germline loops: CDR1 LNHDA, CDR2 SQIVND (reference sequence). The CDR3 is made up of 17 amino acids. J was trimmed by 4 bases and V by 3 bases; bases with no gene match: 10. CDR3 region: CASSMLPRDRGPDTQYF. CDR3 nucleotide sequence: TGTGCCAGTAGTATGCTGCCCCGGGACAGGGGCCCAGATACGCAGTATTTT.

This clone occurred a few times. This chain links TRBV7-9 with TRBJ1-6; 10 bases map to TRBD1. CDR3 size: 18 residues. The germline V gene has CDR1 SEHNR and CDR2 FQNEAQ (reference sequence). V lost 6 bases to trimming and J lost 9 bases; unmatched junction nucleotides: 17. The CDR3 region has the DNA TGTGCCAGCAGTTACTATCCCGGGACAGGGGACCATGCTTCACCCCTCCACTTT. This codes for CASSYYPGTGDHASPLHF.

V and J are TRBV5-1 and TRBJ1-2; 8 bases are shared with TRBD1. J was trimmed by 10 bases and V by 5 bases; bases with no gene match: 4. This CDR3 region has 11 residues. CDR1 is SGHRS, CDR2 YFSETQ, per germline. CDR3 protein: CASREQGDYTF. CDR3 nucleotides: TGCGCCAGCAGGGAACAGGGGGACTACACCTTC.

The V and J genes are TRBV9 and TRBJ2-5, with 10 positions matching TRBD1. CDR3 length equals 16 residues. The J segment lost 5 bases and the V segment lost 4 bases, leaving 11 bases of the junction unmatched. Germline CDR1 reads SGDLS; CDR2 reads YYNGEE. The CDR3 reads CASSPAGDRGRETQYF. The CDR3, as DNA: TGTGCCAGCAGCCCCGCCGGGGACAGGGGACGGGAGACCCAGTACTTC.

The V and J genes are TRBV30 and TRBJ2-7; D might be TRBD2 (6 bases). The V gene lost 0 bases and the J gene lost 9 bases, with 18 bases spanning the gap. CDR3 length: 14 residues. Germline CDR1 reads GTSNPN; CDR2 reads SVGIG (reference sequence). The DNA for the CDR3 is TGTGCCTGGAGTGTAAAAGGGACTCTCGACGGGCAGTACTTC. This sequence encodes CAWSVKGTLDGQYF.

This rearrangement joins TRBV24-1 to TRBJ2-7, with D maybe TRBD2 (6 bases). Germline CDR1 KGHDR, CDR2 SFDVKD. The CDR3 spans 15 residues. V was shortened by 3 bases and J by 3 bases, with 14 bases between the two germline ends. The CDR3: CATSDGGGENYEQYF. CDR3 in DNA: TGTGCCACCAGTGATGGTGGCGGGGAAAACTACGAGCAGTACTTC.